This TCR beta chain was obtained from a study of human T cells and chemical hapten exposure. General study results and limits: Patch test score rose with PT1 expanded TCR count, significant at thresholds 8, 16 and 32, not 4.

Described time point: patch test 1, 2 weeks after DPC sensitization. Treatment in this sample: therapeutic diphenylcyclopropenone sensitization with weekly scalp DPC. Non-pregnant alopecia patients aged 18 to 70, suitable for DPC therapy. CDR3 length: 13 amino acids. V dropped 5 bases and J dropped 10 bases, with 16 bases sitting between them. Using its own MiXCR run on the RACE reads, TCRdb lists one record per CDR3 protein. The sample carries about 380,000 distinct CDR3 sequences, approximately 5.1% recorded once. Details on this clonotype: Its matching antigen is unknown.

The clonotype comes from a woman aged 50 to 65 with alopecia areata. Some clones in this sample may be carry-over from other donors' samples. This sequence joins TRBV12-3 or TRBV12-4 and TRBJ2-3, with D hard to call. Sequencing used whole blood, obtained in connection with sensitization to the hapten diphenylcyclopropenone (DPC). DNA of the CDR3: TGTGCCAGCAGTCCTCCGGGCAAACGGGCGCAGTATTTT. Protein sequence: CASSPPGKRAQYF.